This TCR beta chain was recorded in a study of blood T cell repertoires in COVID-19. At the level of the study: The origin of the acute and convalescent COVID-19 samples was the United States, Italy and Spain.

Trimming at V came to 4 bases and at J to 5 bases, leaving 4 bases not matched to a gene. The CDR3 consists of 13 residues. Germline V gene data show CDR1 as LGHDT and CDR2 as YNNKEL (reference sequence). In the authors' methods: Amplification of reference gene primers was used by the study to estimate nucleated cell counts. The table came from immunoSEQ multiplex PCR; TCRdb's copy has only in-frame clones and leaves some out. V and J calls and clone size are those listed in that table; D and trimming were worked out from the DNA. Of about 110,000 clones in the sample, about 76% are singletons; the top ten hold approximately 38%.

The chain recombines TRBV3-1 (or the pseudogene TRBV3-2) with TRBJ1-1, with 7 nucleotides matching TRBD1. This sequence was found in a man of 80 years or more with acute or convalescent COVID-19. The sequencing input was peripheral blood. Written as DNA, the CDR3 is TGTGCCAGCAGCCCCAGACAGGGAACTGAAGCTTTCTTT. Protein product: CASSPRQGTEAFF.